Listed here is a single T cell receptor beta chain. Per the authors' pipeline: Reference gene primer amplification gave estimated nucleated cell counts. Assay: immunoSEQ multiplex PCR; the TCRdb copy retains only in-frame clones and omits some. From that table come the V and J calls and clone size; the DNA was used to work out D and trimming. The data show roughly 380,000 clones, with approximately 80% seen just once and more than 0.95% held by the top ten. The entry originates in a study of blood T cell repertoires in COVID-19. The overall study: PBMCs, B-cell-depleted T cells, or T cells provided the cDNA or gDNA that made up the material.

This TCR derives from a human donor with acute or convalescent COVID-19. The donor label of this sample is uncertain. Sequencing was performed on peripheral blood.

The CDR3 loop reads CAWSVMREKLFF. The CDR3 DNA sequence: TGTGCCTGGAGTGTAATGAGGGAAAAACTGTTTTTT. J is TRBJ1-4 and V is TRBV30, with D unresolved. CDR3 length equals 12 residues. V was shortened by 0 bases and J by 8 bases, with 7 bases between the two germline ends. The germline CDR1 and CDR2 sequences are GTSNPN and SVGIG (reference sequence). The whole variable domain, remainder taken from reference TRBV30 and TRBJ1-4, is SQTIHQWPATLVQPVGSPLSLECTVEGTSNPNLYWYRQAAGRGLQLLFYSVGIGQISSEVPQNLSASRPQDRQFILSSKKLLLSDSGFYLCAWSVMREKLFFGSGTQLSVL.